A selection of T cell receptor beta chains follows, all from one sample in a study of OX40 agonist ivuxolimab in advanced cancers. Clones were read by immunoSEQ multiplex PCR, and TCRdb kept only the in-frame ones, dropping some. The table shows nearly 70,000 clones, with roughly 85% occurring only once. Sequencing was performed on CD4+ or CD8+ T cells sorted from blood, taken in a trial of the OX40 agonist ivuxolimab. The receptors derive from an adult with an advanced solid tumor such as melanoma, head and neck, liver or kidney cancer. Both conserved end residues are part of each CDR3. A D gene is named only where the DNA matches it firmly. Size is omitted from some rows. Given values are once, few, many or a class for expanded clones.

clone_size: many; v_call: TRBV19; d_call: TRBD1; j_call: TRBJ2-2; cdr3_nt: TGTGCCAGTAGTACCACTCCGGGACAGGGAAGGGAGCTGTTTTTT; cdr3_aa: CASSTTPGQGRELFF
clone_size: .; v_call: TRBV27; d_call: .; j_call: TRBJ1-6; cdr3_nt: TGTGCCAGCAGTTCTCACGGGAGGGGAGCTAATTCACCCCTCCACTTT; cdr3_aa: CASSSHGRGANSPLHF
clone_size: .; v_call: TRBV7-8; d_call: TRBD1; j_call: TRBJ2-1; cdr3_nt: TGTGCCAGCAGCGGACCACGGGACAGGGCCTACAATGAGCAGTTCTTC; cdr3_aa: CASSGPRDRAYNEQFF
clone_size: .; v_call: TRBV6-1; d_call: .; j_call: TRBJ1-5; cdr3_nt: TGTGCCAGCAGTGAAGCGTTGGGGGGCCATCAGCCCCAGCATTTT; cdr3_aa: CASSEALGGHQPQHF
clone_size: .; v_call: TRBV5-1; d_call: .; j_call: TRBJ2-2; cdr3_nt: TGCGCCAGCAGCTTAACCTTGGGGCAGGGCGGGGAGCTGTTTTTT; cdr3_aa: CASSLTLGQGGELFF
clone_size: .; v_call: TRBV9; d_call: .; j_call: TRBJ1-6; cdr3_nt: TGTGCCAGCAGCGGGGACAATTCACCCCTCCACTTT; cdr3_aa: CASSGDNSPLHF
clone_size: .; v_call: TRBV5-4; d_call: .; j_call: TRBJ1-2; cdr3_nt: TGTGCCAGCAGCTTTTACTCGGGGCCCGGCTACACCTTC; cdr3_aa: CASSFYSGPGYTF
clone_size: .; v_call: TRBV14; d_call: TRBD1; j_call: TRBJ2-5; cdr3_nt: TGTGCCACCTCTAAGGGGGCCTTCCAAGAGACCCAGTACTTC; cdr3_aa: CATSKGAFQETQYF
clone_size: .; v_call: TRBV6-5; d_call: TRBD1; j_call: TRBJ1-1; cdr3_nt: TGTGCCAGCAGTCTGAGGGGGCGATATCCTGAAGCTTTCTTT; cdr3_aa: CASSLRGRYPEAFF
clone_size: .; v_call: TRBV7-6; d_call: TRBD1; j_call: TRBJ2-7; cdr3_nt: TGTGCCAGCAGCCCATCGACAGGGGCGGTCTACGAGCAGTACTTC; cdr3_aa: CASSPSTGAVYEQYF
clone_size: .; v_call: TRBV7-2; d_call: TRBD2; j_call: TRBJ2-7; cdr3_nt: TGTGCCAGCAGCTCCCGGACTAGCGGGGGTCCATACGAGCAGTACTTC; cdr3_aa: CASSSRTSGGPYEQYF
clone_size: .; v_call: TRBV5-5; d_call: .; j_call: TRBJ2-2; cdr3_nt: TGTGCCAGCAGCTTGAGGGGCAGCGAAGTACGATTCGGACCCGGGGAGCTGTTTTTT; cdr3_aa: CASSLRGSEVRFGPGELFF
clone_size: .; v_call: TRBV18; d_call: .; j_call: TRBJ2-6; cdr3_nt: TGTGCCAGCTCACAACAACTAGCTGCTGGGGCCAACGTCCTGACTTTC; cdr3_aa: CASSQQLAAGANVLTF
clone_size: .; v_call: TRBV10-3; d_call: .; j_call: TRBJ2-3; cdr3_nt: TGTGCCACCTTCACCGGGACCCACGCAGATACGCAGTATTTT; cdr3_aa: CATFTGTHADTQYF
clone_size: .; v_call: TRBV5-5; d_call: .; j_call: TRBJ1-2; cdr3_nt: TGTGCCAGCAGCTCCTTACCCCCGGGGGGATATGGCTACACCTTC; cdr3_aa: CASSSLPPGGYGYTF
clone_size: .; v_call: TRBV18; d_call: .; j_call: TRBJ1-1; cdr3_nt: TGTGCCAGCTCACCAAGGGTTCCAGGGGCCCTGAACACTGAAGCTTTCTTT; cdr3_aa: CASSPRVPGALNTEAFF
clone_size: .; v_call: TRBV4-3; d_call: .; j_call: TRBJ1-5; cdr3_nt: TGCGCCAGCAGCCAAGAAGAGGGTTTACAGCAGCCCCAGCATTTT; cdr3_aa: CASSQEEGLQQPQHF
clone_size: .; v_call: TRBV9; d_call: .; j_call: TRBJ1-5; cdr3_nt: TGTGCCAGCAGCGTAACTGATGATAGCAATCAGCCCCAGCATTTT; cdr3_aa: CASSVTDDSNQPQHF
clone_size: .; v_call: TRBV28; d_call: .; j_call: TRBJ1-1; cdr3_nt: TGTGCCAGCGGGGCCACCTCGGAAGTGAACACTGAAGCTTTCTTT; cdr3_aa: CASGATSEVNTEAFF
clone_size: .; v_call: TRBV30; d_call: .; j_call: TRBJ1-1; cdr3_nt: TGTGCCTGGAGTGCCCGTGGGACTGAAGCTTTCTTT; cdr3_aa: CAWSARGTEAFF
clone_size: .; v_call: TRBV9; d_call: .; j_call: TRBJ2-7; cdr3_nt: TGTGCCAGCAGCGTAGAGGGGGGGCCAACCACCTACGAGCAGTACTTC; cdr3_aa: CASSVEGGPTTYEQYF
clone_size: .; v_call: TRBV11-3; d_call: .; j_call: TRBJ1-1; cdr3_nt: TGTGCCAGCAGCTTAAAAAAGGGGCCAGGAGCTTTCTTT; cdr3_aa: CASSLKKGPGAFF
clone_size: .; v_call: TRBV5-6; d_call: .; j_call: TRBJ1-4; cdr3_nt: TGTGCCAGCAGCTGGGCAGGGCCCACTAATGAAAAACTGTTTTTT; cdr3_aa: CASSWAGPTNEKLFF
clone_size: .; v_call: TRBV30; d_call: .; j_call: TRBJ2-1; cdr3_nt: TGTGCCTGGACTTCCTACAATGAGCAGTTCTTC; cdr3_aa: CAWTSYNEQFF
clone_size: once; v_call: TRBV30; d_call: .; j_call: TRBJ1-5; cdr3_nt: TGTGCCTGGAGGGGGCAGACCAATCAGCCCCAGCATTTT; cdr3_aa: CAWRGQTNQPQHF
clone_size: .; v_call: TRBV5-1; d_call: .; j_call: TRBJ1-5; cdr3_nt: TGCGCCAGCAGCTTGGAAGGGGGGGGCGGTCAGCCCCAGCATTTT; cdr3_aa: CASSLEGGGGQPQHF
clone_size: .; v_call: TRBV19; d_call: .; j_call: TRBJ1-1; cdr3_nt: TGTGCCAGTAGTACCTATCTTGAAGCTTTCTTT; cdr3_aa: CASSTYLEAFF
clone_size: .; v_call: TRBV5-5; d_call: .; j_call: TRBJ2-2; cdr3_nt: TGTGCCAGCAGCTTGCTAGGTGGCAGATCGAGCACCGGGGAGCTGTTTTTT; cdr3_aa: CASSLLGGRSSTGELFF
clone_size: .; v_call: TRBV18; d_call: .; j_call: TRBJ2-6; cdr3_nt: TGTGCCAGCTCACCCTTAAGGAGACAGGATTCTGGGGCCAACGTCCTGACTTTC; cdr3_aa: CASSPLRRQDSGANVLTF
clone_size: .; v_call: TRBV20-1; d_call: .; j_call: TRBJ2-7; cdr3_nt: TGCAGTGCGGGAAGATCCTACGAGCAGTACTTC; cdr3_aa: CSAGRSYEQYF
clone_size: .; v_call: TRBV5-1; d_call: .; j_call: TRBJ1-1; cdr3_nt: TGCGCCAGCAGCTTGGAGGGAAGAGGGACTGAAGCTTTCTTT; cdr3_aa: CASSLEGRGTEAFF
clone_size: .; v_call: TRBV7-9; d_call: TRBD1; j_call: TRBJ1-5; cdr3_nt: TGTGCCAGCAGTCGGACAGGGGATTATCAGCCCCAGCATTTT; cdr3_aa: CASSRTGDYQPQHF
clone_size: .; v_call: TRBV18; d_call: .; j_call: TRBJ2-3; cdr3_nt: TGTGCCAGCTCACCCTCCGGACTCACAGATACGCAGTATTTT; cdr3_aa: CASSPSGLTDTQYF
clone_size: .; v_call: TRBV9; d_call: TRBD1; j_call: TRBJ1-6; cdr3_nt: TGTGCCAGCAGCGCGGCCCGACAGGGTAATTCACCCCTCCACTTT; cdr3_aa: CASSAARQGNSPLHF
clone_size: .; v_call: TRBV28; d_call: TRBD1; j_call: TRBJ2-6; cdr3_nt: TGTGCCAGCAACACGGGACAGGGGCTCGCTGGGGCCAACGTCCTGACTTTC; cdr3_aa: CASNTGQGLAGANVLTF
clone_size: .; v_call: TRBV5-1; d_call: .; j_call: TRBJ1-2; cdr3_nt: TGCGCCAGCAGCTTTGGGGGGGATAACTATGGCTACACCTTC; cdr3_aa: CASSFGGDNYGYTF
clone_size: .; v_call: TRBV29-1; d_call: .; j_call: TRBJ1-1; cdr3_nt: TGCACTGCGCGTGCGGAGATGAACACTGAAGCTTTCTTT; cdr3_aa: CTARAEMNTEAFF
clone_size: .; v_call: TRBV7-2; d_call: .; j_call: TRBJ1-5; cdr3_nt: TGTGCCAGCAGCTTAGGGATCTCGGGCCAGCCCCAGCATTTT; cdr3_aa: CASSLGISGQPQHF
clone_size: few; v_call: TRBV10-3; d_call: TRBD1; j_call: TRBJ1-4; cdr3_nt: TGTGCCATCAGTGCTGACAGGGCTTCTAATGAAAAACTGTTTTTT; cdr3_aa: CAISADRASNEKLFF
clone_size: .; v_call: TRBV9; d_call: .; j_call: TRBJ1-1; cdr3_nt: TGTGCCAGCAGCGTCAGAGTCGGAGACGGGGAAGCTTTCTTT; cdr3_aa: CASSVRVGDGEAFF
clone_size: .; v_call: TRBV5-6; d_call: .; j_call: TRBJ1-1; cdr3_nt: TGTGCCAGCAGCTGGACAGATGAAGCTTTCTTT; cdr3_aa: CASSWTDEAFF